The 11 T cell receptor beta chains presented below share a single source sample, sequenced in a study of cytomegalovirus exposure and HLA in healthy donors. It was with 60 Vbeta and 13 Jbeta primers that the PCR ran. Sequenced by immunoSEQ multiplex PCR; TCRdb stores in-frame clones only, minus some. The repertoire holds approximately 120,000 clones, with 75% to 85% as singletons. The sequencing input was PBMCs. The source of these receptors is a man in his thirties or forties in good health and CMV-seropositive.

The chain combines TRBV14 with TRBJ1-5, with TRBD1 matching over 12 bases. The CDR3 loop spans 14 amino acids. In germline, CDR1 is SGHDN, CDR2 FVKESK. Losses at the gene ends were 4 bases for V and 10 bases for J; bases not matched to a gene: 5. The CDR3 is CASSRGDRGLPQHF. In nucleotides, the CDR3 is TGTGCCAGCAGCCGGGGGGACAGGGGGCTTCCCCAGCATTTT.

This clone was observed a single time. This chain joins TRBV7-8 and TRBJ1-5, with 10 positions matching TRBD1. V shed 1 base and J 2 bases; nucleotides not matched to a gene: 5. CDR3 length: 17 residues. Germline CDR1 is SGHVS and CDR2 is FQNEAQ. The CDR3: CASSLVGDRGRNQPQHF. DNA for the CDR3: TGTGCCAGCAGCTTAGTGGGTGACAGGGGGCGCAATCAGCCCCAGCATTTT.

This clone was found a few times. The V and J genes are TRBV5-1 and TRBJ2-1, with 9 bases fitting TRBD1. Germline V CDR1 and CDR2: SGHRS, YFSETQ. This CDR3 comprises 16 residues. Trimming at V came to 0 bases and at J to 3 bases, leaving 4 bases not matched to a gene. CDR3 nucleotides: TGCGCCAGCAGCTTGGCACAGGGGGCAAGCTACAATGAGCAGTTCTTC. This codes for CASSLAQGASYNEQFF. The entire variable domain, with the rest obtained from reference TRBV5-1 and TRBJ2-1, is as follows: KAGVTQTPRYLIKTRGQQVTLSCSPISGHRSVSWYQQTPGQGLQFLFEYFSETQRNKGNFPGRFSGRQFSNSRSEMNVSTLELGDSALYLCASSLAQGASYNEQFFGPGTRLTVL.

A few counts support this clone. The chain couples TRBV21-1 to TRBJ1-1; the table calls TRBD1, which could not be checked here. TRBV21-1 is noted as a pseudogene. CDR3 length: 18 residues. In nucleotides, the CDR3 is TGTGCCAGCAGCAAAGTAGAAAGACAGGGACCCAGCAACACTGAAGCTTTCTTT. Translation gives CASSKVERQGPSNTEAFF.

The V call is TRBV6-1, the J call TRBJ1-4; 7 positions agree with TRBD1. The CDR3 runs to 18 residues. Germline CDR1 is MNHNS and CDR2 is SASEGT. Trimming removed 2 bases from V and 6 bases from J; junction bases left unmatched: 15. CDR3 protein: CASSEPRRGTGDYEKLFF. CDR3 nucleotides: TGTGCCAGCAGTGAACCCCGCAGGGGTACAGGGGACTATGAAAAACTGTTTTTT.

In nucleotides, the CDR3 is TGTGCCAGCAGTGAGTCAGGGAAGGCCTATCAGCCCCAGCATTTT. Protein sequence: CASSESGKAYQPQHF. V gene TRBV4-2 combines with J gene TRBJ1-5, with a weak D call TRBD1 (5 bases). Germline V gives CDR1 LGHNA, CDR2 YNFKEQ. CDR3 length: 15 residues. V lost 6 bases and J lost 5, with 17 bases in between.

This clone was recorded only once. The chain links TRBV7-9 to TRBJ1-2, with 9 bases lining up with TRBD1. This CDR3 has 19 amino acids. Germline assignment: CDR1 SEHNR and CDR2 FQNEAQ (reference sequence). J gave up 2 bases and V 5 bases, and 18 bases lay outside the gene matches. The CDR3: CASSLGGGQGPTLNYGYTF. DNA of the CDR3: TGTGCCAGCAGCCTTGGGGGAGGACAGGGGCCCACTCTCAACTATGGCTACACCTTC.

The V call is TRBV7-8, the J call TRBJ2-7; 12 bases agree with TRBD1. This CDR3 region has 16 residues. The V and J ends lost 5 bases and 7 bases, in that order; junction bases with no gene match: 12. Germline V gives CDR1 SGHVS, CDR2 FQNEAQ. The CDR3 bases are TGTGCCAGCAGCCCCGGTGAGGGACAGGGGGCGCGGGAGCAGTACTTC. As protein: CASSPGEGQGAREQYF.

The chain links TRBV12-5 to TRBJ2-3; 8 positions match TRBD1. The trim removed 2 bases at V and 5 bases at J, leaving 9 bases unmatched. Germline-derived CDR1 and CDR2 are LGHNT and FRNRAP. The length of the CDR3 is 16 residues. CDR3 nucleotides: TGTGCTAGTGGTTTGTTCCGGACAGGGCTAGGAGATACGCAGTATTTT. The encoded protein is CASGLFRTGLGDTQYF.

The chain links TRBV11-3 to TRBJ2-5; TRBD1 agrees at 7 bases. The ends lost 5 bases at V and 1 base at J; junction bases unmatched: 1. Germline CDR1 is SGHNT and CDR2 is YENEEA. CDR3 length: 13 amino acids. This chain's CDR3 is CASSTGVQETQYF. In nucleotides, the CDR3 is TGTGCCAGCAGCACAGGGGTCCAAGAGACCCAGTACTTC.

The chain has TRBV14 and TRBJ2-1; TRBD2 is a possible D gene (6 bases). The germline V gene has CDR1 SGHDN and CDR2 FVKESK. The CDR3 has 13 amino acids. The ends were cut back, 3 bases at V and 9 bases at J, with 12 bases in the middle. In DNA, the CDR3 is TGTGCCAGCAGCCATACGGGACTTCGTGAGCAGTTCTTC. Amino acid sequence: CASSHTGLREQFF.